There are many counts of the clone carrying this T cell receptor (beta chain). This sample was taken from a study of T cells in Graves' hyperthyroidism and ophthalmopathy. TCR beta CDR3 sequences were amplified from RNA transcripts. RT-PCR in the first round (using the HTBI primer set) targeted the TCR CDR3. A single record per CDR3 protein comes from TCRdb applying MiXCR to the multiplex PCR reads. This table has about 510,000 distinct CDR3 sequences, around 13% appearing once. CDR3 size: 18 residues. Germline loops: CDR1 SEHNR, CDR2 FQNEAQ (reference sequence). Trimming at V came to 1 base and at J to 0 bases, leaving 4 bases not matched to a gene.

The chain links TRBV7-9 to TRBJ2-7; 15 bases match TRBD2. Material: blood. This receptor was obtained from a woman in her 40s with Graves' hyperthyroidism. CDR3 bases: TGTGCCAGCAGCTTAGGGACTAGCGGGAGGGGACTCTCCTACGAGCAGTACTTC. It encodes CASSLGTSGRGLSYEQYF.